This T cell receptor beta chain was identified during a study of molecular identifiers for immune sequencing clone quantification. TCRdb called the PCR reads again in MiXCR, with one record for every CDR3 protein. The data show about 500,000 distinct CDR3 sequences, about a quarter seen once. This CDR3 contains 17 residues. CDR1 and CDR2 (germline): PRHDT, FYEKMQ (reference sequence). V lost 5 bases, J lost 1 base, and 7 bases stayed unmatched. Naive CD8 libraries were made from roughly 20,000 to 1,000,000 sorted cells, and they used 10%, 30% or 50% RNA. Study-wide results and caveats: Investigators reportedly could detect spiked Jurkat TCR RNA from one cell among around 900,000 naive cells. Effector cells had over 97% of their molecules in clones above 20 RNA copies, while naive cells had under 1%.

Remarks on this clonotype: Its antigen is as yet unknown.

Sample: naive CD8+ T cells from blood, with Jurkat cell RNA spiked in. The subset here: FACS-sorted CD8+CD4-CCR7+CD45RA+ naive T cells. The V and J genes are TRBV13 and TRBJ1-4, with 10 nucleotides matching TRBD1. This TCR was recovered from a human donor in good health. Some libraries in this study had Jurkat cell RNA spiked in. As DNA, the CDR3 is TGTGCCAGCAGCGCAGGACAGGGGGTTAGAACTAATGAAAAACTGTTTTTT. It encodes CASSAGQGVRTNEKLFF.